This T cell receptor (beta chain) was obtained from a study of OX40 agonist ivuxolimab in advanced cancers. The method was immunoSEQ multiplex PCR; TCRdb's version includes in-frame clones alone and lacks a portion of them. The sample has about 64,000 clones; 88% are singletons. This CDR3 spans 14 amino acids. Looked up from germline, CDR1 is MDHEN and CDR2 is SYDVKM. Trimming took 3 bases from V and 3 from J, leaving 12 bases between them. This sequence joins TRBV28 and TRBJ2-7; the D gene is possibly TRBD1 (5 bases). The specimen was CD4+ or CD8+ T cells sorted from blood, collected in a trial of the OX40 agonist ivuxolimab. The sequence came from an adult with an advanced solid tumor such as melanoma, head and neck, liver or kidney cancer. DNA of the CDR3: TGTGCCAGCAGTTTGGCCAGGGCTTTCTACGAGCAGTACTTC. It codes for CASSLARAFYEQYF.